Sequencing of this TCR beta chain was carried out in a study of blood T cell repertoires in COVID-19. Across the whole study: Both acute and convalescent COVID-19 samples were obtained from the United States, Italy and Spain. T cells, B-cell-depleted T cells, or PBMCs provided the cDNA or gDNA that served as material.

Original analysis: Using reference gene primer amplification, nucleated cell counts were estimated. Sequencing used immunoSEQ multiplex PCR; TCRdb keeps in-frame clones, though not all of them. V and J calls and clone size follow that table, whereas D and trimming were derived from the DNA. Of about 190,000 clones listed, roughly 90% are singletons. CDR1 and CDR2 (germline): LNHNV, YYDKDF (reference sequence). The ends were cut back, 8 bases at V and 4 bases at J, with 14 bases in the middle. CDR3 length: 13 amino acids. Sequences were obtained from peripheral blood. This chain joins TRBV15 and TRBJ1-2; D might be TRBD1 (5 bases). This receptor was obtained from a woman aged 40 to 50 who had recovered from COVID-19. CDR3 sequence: CATAPGRGYGYTF. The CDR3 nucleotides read TGTGCCACCGCTCCCGGGAGGGGCTATGGCTACACCTTC.